A selection of T cell receptor beta chains follows, all from one sample in a study of cytomegalovirus exposure and HLA in healthy donors. TCRdb's copy holds only in-frame clones and misses some; the assay was immunoSEQ multiplex PCR. The sample consists of more than 110,000 clones, over 70% of them appearing once. Sequenced input: PBMCs. The receptors shown here come from a male donor in good health and CMV-seronegative. Both conserved end residues are part of each CDR3. The order of the fields is CDR3 protein, clone size, D gene, V gene, J gene. D genes are given only for firm matches. Size values are once, few and many counts, or a class for expanded clones, and some rows have none.

CASSLSWASMNTEAFF	-	-	TRBV11-2	TRBJ1-1
CASSLTSGDSYNEQFF	-	TRBD2	TRBV11-2	TRBJ2-1
CASSFLGQIVHEQYF	-	TRBD1	TRBV28	TRBJ2-7
CSGGGGEETQYF	once	TRBD2	TRBV29-1	TRBJ2-5
CASSGRGNEKLFF	-	-	TRBV6-5	TRBJ1-4
CASVGQGPFTYGYTF	-	TRBD1	TRBV2	TRBJ1-2
CASSGTRDEKLFF	-	-	TRBV18	TRBJ1-4
CASSSDGDWFSPLHF	-	-	TRBV7-2	TRBJ1-6
CASSLSLNQPQHF	-	-	TRBV11-2	TRBJ1-5
CASRQYGQGSGELFF	few	TRBD1	TRBV14	TRBJ2-2
CASSADSTNEQFF	-	-	TRBV11-1	TRBJ2-1
CASYGGSTDTQYF	-	-	TRBV10-3	TRBJ2-3
CASSSSGQVVGYTF	once	TRBD1	TRBV6-1	TRBJ1-2
CASSHLTVVGDGYTF	-	-	TRBV5-5	TRBJ1-2
CASSLLGLAGDGELFF	-	TRBD2	TRBV11-1	TRBJ2-2
CASSESGGDGTQYF	-	TRBD2	TRBV6-1	TRBJ2-5
CASSYSSGRGQETQYF	-	-	TRBV6-5	TRBJ2-5
CASSPGTARTEQYF	once	TRBD1	TRBV5-6	TRBJ2-7
CASSQDLVASGTQYF	-	-	TRBV4-2	TRBJ2-5
CASSRRGRLDIQYF	-	TRBD2	TRBV7-2	TRBJ2-4
CASTRQGYNQPQHF	-	TRBD1	TRBV2	TRBJ1-5
CASSLTGDSGASTDTQYF	-	TRBD2	TRBV7-3	TRBJ2-3
CARSFFQAENTEAFF	-	-	TRBV5-3	TRBJ1-1
CAIKGTSGGKYNEQFF	once	TRBD2	TRBV10-3	TRBJ2-1
CASSARSFSEQYF	-	-	TRBV2	TRBJ2-7
CASSMGQGVDTQYF	once	-	TRBV5-1	TRBJ2-3
CASSPGELFF	-	-	TRBV19	TRBJ2-2
CASSVTAAGRGNTIYF	-	-	TRBV9	TRBJ1-3
CASSQDSPLSTNEKLFF	-	-	TRBV4-2	TRBJ1-4
CASRNRGTGNTIYF	few	TRBD1	TRBV2	TRBJ1-3
CASSLGLAGGENEQYF	-	TRBD2	TRBV7-2	TRBJ2-7
CASRGAGTGHFYNEQFF	few	TRBD1	TRBV28	TRBJ2-1
CASSFGSLVSTDTQYF	-	-	TRBV27	TRBJ2-3
CASSLQGPPGMSNQPQHF	few	-	TRBV7-9	TRBJ1-5
CASSPEQGRTDTQYF	-	-	TRBV18	TRBJ2-3
CASSPLRGGVSYGYTF	few	-	TRBV9	TRBJ1-2
CASTPIGGNQPQHF	once	-	TRBV21-1	TRBJ1-5
CASSLDVSGYEQYF	-	-	TRBV28	TRBJ2-7
CASSADGLSGNTIYF	-	-	TRBV2	TRBJ1-3
CASSFLGTGYRAFF	-	TRBD1	TRBV6-5	TRBJ1-1
CASSQAGIHGYTF	-	-	TRBV14	TRBJ1-2
CASSQNRPPGGYTF	once	-	TRBV18	TRBJ1-2
CASSPRTGSEGNYGYTF	-	TRBD1	TRBV5-1	TRBJ1-2
CASSENSALDTQYF	few	-	TRBV2	TRBJ2-3
CASSLTVSGDTIYF	-	-	TRBV2	TRBJ1-3
CASSFDNIDATF	-	-	TRBV27	TRBJ1-2
CASSLSGVLYYEQYF	-	-	TRBV14	TRBJ2-7
CASSRDRGNSPLHF	few	TRBD1	TRBV6-6	TRBJ1-6
CASSKDTNQPQHF	once	-	TRBV19	TRBJ1-5
CASRKQGDTEAFF	-	TRBD1	TRBV7-3	TRBJ1-1
CASSSGARDTEAFF	once	-	TRBV6-5	TRBJ1-1
CASSVDMNTEAFF	few	-	TRBV5-4	TRBJ1-1
CAWTSGVSYEQYF	-	TRBD2	TRBV30	TRBJ2-7
CATRRDSGKEQFF	-	-	TRBV19	TRBJ2-1
CASSDSVLQNEKLFF	-	-	TRBV25-1	TRBJ1-4
CASSLVAGSIDEQFF	-	-	TRBV5-4	TRBJ2-1
CAISESRGAEETQYF	-	TRBD2	TRBV10-3	TRBJ2-5
CASRSPQRGEAFF	-	-	TRBV28	TRBJ1-1
CAISESAGNEQFF	-	-	TRBV10-3	TRBJ2-1
CAWSRDRANYGYTF	-	TRBD1	TRBV30	TRBJ1-2